The rows below give T cell receptor beta chains drawn from one sample of a study of shared clonotypes between healthy human individuals. Measured with immunoSEQ multiplex PCR; TCRdb has only the in-frame clones, and not every one. Of around 750,000 clones listed, about 74% are singletons. Sequencing was carried out using memory CD4+ T cells sorted from blood. Receptor source: a woman aged 25 to 39 in good health. Both conserved end residues are part of each CDR3. A D gene is named only where the DNA matches it firmly. Only some rows state a clone size, as once, few, many or a class for expanded clones.

d_call j_call v_call clone_size cdr3_nt cdr3_aa
TRBD1 TRBJ2-3 TRBV10-3 . TGTGCCATCGGCAGGGGGTTGACAGATACGCAGTATTTT CAIGRGLTDTQYF
TRBD1 TRBJ1-1 TRBV5-1 few TGCGCCAGCAGCCCCGGGACAGAAGGTACTGAAGCTTTCTTT CASSPGTEGTEAFF
. TRBJ2-7 TRBV7-8 . TGTGCCAGCAGCACCAGACAGTTCTCCTACGAGCAGTACTTC CASSTRQFSYEQYF
. TRBJ1-4 TRBV27 once TGTGCCAGCAGAAAGGGGTCAACTAATGAAAAACTGTTTTTT CASRKGSTNEKLFF
. TRBJ1-5 TRBV6-6 . TGTGCCAGCAGTTACCGGCGCGATAGCAATCAGCCCCAGCATTTT CASSYRRDSNQPQHF
. TRBJ2-7 TRBV6-1 . TGTGCCATCAGAGGGGACCCTTTAAATGAGCAGTACTTC CAIRGDPLNEQYF
. TRBJ1-2 TRBV5-1 . TGCGCCAGCAGCTTGGACGGGAGCTATGGCTACACCTTC CASSLDGSYGYTF
. TRBJ1-5 TRBV27 . TGTGCCAGCAGTTTTAGTAGGTATCAGCCCCAGCATTTT CASSFSRYQPQHF
TRBD1 TRBJ1-4 TRBV27 . TGTGCCAGCAGTTTTCGGGACAGGCTGTTTTTT CASSFRDRLFF
. TRBJ2-4 TRBV21-1 many TGTGCCAGCGGGAAGAGGCGGCCTCAGTACTTC CASGKRRPQYF
. TRBJ2-2 TRBV4-1 . TGCGCCAGCAGCCCCGCAGCGAGCGGCACCGGGGAGCTGTTTTTT CASSPAASGTGELFF
. TRBJ1-1 TRBV27 . TGTGCCAGCAGGGAAAGCTACATGAACACTGAAGCTTTCTTT CASRESYMNTEAFF
. TRBJ1-2 TRBV6-4 . TGTGCCAGCAGTGACGGGTCTGGGGCAGCTAACTATGGCTACACCTTC CASSDGSGAANYGYTF
. TRBJ2-7 TRBV4-1 . TGCGCCAGCAGCCAACCAACACAGTCCTACGAGCAGTACTTC CASSQPTQSYEQYF
. TRBJ2-7 TRBV14 . TGTGCCAGCAGCCAAGTTTTGGGTCGCGGGGTAGAGCAGTACTTC CASSQVLGRGVEQYF
. TRBJ2-1 TRBV7-6 once TGTGCCAGCAGCTTCTCCTTGGGGGGAGCGAGGTACAATGAGCAGTTCTTC CASSFSLGGARYNEQFF
. TRBJ2-1 TRBV30 . TGTGCCTGGAGTAGCCCCACCCCCCGAGATGAGCAGTTCTTC CAWSSPTPRDEQFF
TRBD2 TRBJ2-7 TRBV5-1 . TGCGCCAGCAGCTTGGGGCGGGAGGAGGTGCAGTACTTC CASSLGREEVQYF
. TRBJ1-5 TRBV28 . TGTGCCAGCAGATCCGCATTGGGATGGAGCAATCAGCCCCAGCATTTT CASRSALGWSNQPQHF
TRBD2 TRBJ2-7 TRBV7-2 . TGTGCCAGCAGCTCTTCGGGACTAGCGTTCTACGAGCAGTACTTC CASSSSGLAFYEQYF
. TRBJ1-1 TRBV27 . TGTGCCAGCAGTTCCCTCCGCGGGAACACTGAAGCTTTCTTT CASSSLRGNTEAFF
TRBD1 TRBJ1-5 TRBV18 . TGTGCCAGCTCACCGGGACAGCACAATCAGCCCCAGCATTTT CASSPGQHNQPQHF
. TRBJ1-4 TRBV5-1 . TGCGCCAGCAGCTGGGGGTATCGGGATGCGGATGAAAAACTGTTTTTT CASSWGYRDADEKLFF
TRBD1 TRBJ2-6 TRBV6-6 . TGTGCCAGCAACAGGGGGTTGACGGGGGCCAACGTCCTGACTTTC CASNRGLTGANVLTF
. TRBJ1-2 TRBV6-5 . TGTGCCAGCAGCAACAGGGTCGGCTACACCTTC CASSNRVGYTF
TRBD2 TRBJ2-2 TRBV7-3 . TGTGCCAGCAGTAAAGCGGGATACGGGGCCGGGGAGCTGTTTTTT CASSKAGYGAGELFF
TRBD2 TRBJ2-3 TRBV5-1 . TGCGCCAGCAGCGAGTCGGTCTCTAGCGGAGGCACAGATACGCAGTATTTT CASSESVSSGGTDTQYF
. TRBJ1-4 TRBV25-1 once TGTGCCAGCAGTGACAGGCTACTAAATGAAAAACTGTTTTTT CASSDRLLNEKLFF
. TRBJ2-2 TRBV7-3 . TGTGCCAGCAGCTTGTTGTTCAGTACGAACACCGGGGAGCTGTTTTTT CASSLLFSTNTGELFF
. TRBJ2-2 TRBV27 . TGTGCCAGCAGGTCAACAGCGAACACCGGGGAGCTGTTTTTT CASRSTANTGELFF
. TRBJ2-1 TRBV5-1 . TGCGCCAGCAGGACAGGCAACAATGAGCAGTTCTTC CASRTGNNEQFF
TRBD2 TRBJ2-7 TRBV2 . TGTGCCAGCAGGACTAGCGGACCGTACGAGCAGTACTTC CASRTSGPYEQYF
. TRBJ2-5 TRBV23-1 . TGCGCCAGCAGTCAATCGAAGGTGACCCAGTACTTC CASSQSKVTQYF
. TRBJ1-1 TRBV5-1 few TGCGCCAGCAGGGGGGGCCTGAACACTGAAGCTTTCTTT CASRGGLNTEAFF
TRBD1 TRBJ2-7 TRBV28 . TGTGCCAGCAGGGCAGGGGGCTACGAGCAGTACTTC CASRAGGYEQYF
. TRBJ1-2 TRBV30 . TGTGCCTGGAGTGTGGTAGGTTACGGTGGCTACACCTTC CAWSVVGYGGYTF
. TRBJ2-3 TRBV5-1 . TGCGCCAGCAGCTTGGACAGGAGCACAGATACGCAGTATTTT CASSLDRSTDTQYF
. TRBJ2-5 TRBV11-2 . TGTGCCAGCAGCTTAGAGGCCCAGGGAGACGGGACCCAGTACTTC CASSLEAQGDGTQYF
TRBD2 TRBJ2-2 TRBV7-6 few TGTGCCAGCAGCCCGGGACTAGCGAACACCGGGGAGCTGTTTTTT CASSPGLANTGELFF
. TRBJ2-1 TRBV30 . TGTGCCTGGAGTGTATATCAGGCCGATGAGCAGTTCTTC CAWSVYQADEQFF
. TRBJ2-7 TRBV11-2 . TGTGCCAGCAGCTCCCAAAGGGACCTCGAGCAGTACTTC CASSSQRDLEQYF
. TRBJ1-1 TRBV28 . TGTGCCAGCAGCTCAATGATGGCAGGGGCGTCTGAAGCTTTCTTT CASSSMMAGASEAFF
. TRBJ2-5 TRBV5-5 . TGTGCCAGCAGCTTGGCGACAGTAAACGGAATCGAGACCCAGTACTTC CASSLATVNGIETQYF
TRBD1 TRBJ2-3 TRBV10-1 . TGCGCCAGCACCGGACAGGCGAACACAGATACGCAGTATTTT CASTGQANTDTQYF
. TRBJ2-5 TRBV2 . TGTGCCAGCAGCGGGGGGCTCATAGAGACCCAGTACTTC CASSGGLIETQYF
TRBD1 TRBJ2-1 TRBV27 . TGTGCCAGCAGTTTACATGGTGCGGACAGGGGTAATGAGCAGTTCTTC CASSLHGADRGNEQFF
TRBD1 TRBJ2-5 TRBV30 . TGTGCCTGGATCGACAGGGGGACCCAGTACTTC CAWIDRGTQYF
TRBD1 TRBJ1-4 TRBV6-6 . TGTGCCAGCAGTTACCAGGGGGCAGGTGAAAAACTGTTTTTT CASSYQGAGEKLFF
. TRBJ1-1 TRBV21-1 few TGTGCCAGCAGCAATAAATGTGGGTGGAATCGGAACACTGAAGCTTTCTTT CASSNKCGWNRNTEAFF